Following are 16 T cell receptor beta chains from one sample sequenced in a study of T cells in Graves' hyperthyroidism and ophthalmopathy. Authors of the study amplified TCR beta CDR3 regions from RNA transcripts. The HTBI primer set served for first-round RT-PCR of the TCR CDR3. One entry per CDR3 protein results from TCRdb running MiXCR on the multiplex PCR reads. This table has about 130,000 distinct CDR3 sequences, over 20% appearing once. Material for sequencing was blood. These TCRs come from a woman in her forties or fifties with Graves' hyperthyroidism that later progressed to Graves' ophthalmopathy.

The chain joins TRBV7-3 to TRBJ2-2; 10 bases map to TRBD1. V shed 1 base, J shed 4 bases, and the junction held 9 bases outside the gene matches. This CDR3 region has 18 residues. Germline loops: CDR1 SGHTA, CDR2 FQGTGA. The CDR3 bases are TGTGCCAGCAGCTTAATCGGGAGCGGACAGGGGGTCACCGGGGAGCTGTTTTTT. This encodes CASSLIGSGQGVTGELFF.

The sample holds one count of this clonotype. The V gene is TRBV28, the J gene TRBJ2-5; TRBD2 matches 13 bases. The CDR3 runs 16 residues. V lost 2 bases to trimming and J lost 3 bases; unmatched junction nucleotides: 3. Germline V gene data show CDR1 as MDHEN and CDR2 as SYDVKM. CDR3 loop: CASSLAGLAGKETQYF. Here the CDR3 DNA reads TGTGCCAGCAGTTTAGCGGGACTAGCGGGAAAAGAGACCCAGTACTTC.

The chain is built from TRBV20-1 and TRBJ2-1; 7 bases line up with TRBD1. J gave up 10 bases and V 6 bases, and 15 bases lay outside the gene matches. This CDR3 has 14 residues. Germline CDR1 DFQATT, CDR2 SNEGSKA (reference sequence). The chain's CDR3 is CSAFWARGGGEQFF. The CDR3 DNA is TGCAGTGCCTTCTGGGCCCGAGGGGGCGGCGAGCAGTTCTTC.

This clonotype was observed at least ten times. The V gene is TRBV19, the J gene TRBJ1-1; D gene uncertain. Trimming took 6 bases from V and 5 from J, leaving 16 bases between them. CDR1 and CDR2 from the germline V gene are LNHDA and SQIVND (reference sequence). This CDR3 spans 14 amino acids. As DNA, the CDR3 is TGTGCCAGTAGCGTCAAGGCTCTGGGGACTGAAGCTTTCTTT. Protein product: CASSVKALGTEAFF.

The V and J genes are TRBV7-9 and TRBJ1-3; no clear D gene. CDR3 length equals 13 residues. V was trimmed by 1 base and J by 4 bases, leaving 5 bases between them. CDR1 is SEHNR, CDR2 FQNEAQ, per germline (reference sequence). The CDR3 sequence: CASSLVGGNTIYF. CDR3 DNA sequence: TGTGCCAGCAGCTTAGTGGGAGGAAACACCATATATTTT. Full variable domain (rest looked up from reference TRBV7-9 and TRBJ1-3): DTGVSQNPRHKITKRGQNVTFRCDPISEHNRLYWYRQTLGQGPEFLTYFQNEAQLEKSRLLSDRFSAERPKGSFSTLEIQRTEQGDSAMYLCASSLVGGNTIYFGEGSWLTVV.

This clonotype has ten or more counts. The chain has TRBV10-2 and TRBJ2-3; 7 bases fit TRBD2. CDR3 length: 15 amino acids. Germline CDR1 is WSHSY and CDR2 is SAAADI. After removal of 4 bases from V and 1 base from J, the junction contained 5 bases not matched to a gene. The CDR3 nucleotides are TGCGCCAGCAGTGTCGTAGCGGGTGGCACAGATACGCAGTATTTT. Its translation: CASSVVAGGTDTQYF.

The chain employs TRBV20-1 and TRBJ2-2; TRBD2 aligns across 9 bases. Germline V CDR1 and CDR2: DFQATT, SNEGSKA (reference sequence). Trimming at V came to 1 base and at J to 4 bases, leaving 7 bases not matched to a gene. The CDR3 has 16 amino acids. The CDR3: CSARGREGPGTGELFF. The CDR3 region has the DNA TGCAGTGCTAGAGGGCGGGAGGGCCCGGGCACCGGGGAGCTGTTTTTT.

Concerning this clonotype: A read error may explain this, as a much larger clone is one base away. V and J are TRBV5-5 and TRBJ2-7; D unclear. CDR1 is SGHKS and CDR2 is YYEKEE in the germline V gene (reference sequence). The CDR3 has 12 residues. V was trimmed by 1 base and J by 7 bases, leaving 9 bases between them. CDR3 amino acids: CASSLLVGEQYF. CDR3 sequence (DNA): TGTGCCAGCAGCTTGTTGGTCGGGGAGCAGTACTTC.

The gene calls are TRBV5-5 and TRBJ2-2; D is perhaps TRBD2 (6 bases). The length of the CDR3 is 14 residues. V was cut by 3 bases and J by 2 bases, with 8 bases left in between. CDR1 is SGHKS and CDR2 is YYEKEE in the germline V gene (reference sequence). This CDR3 reads CASSSGSNTGELFF. CDR3 nucleotide sequence: TGTGCCAGCAGCTCCGGGAGTAACACCGGGGAGCTGTTTTTT.

The sample holds many counts of this clonotype. The J gene is TRBJ2-7, the V gene TRBV6-1; the match to TRBD1 covers 7 bases. The germline CDR1 and CDR2 sequences are MNHNS and SASEGT. The CDR3 is 12 residues long. With 6 bases clipped from V and 6 bases from J, the junction kept 5 bases outside the gene matches. CDR3: CASSLQGPEQYF. The DNA for the CDR3 is TGTGCCAGCAGCCTACAGGGGCCCGAGCAGTACTTC.

There are many counts of this clonotype. V usage is TRBV3-1 and J usage is TRBJ2-3; 13 bases are a match to TRBD2. CDR1 and CDR2 (germline): LGHDT, YNNKEL (reference sequence). Trimming cost V 4 bases and J 4 bases; bases outside gene matches: 8. This CDR3 has 17 residues. CDR3 region: CASSLRTSGRRADTQYF. DNA for the CDR3: TGTGCCAGCAGCCTCCGGACTAGCGGGAGACGTGCAGATACGCAGTATTTT.

This clonotype was picked up many times. CDR3 sequence (DNA): TGTGCCTGGAGTCGGGAGGCTAGCGGGAGGCCCGGGGAGCTGTTTTTT. It codes for CAWSREASGRPGELFF. This rearrangement joins TRBV30 to TRBJ2-2; 11 bases line up with TRBD2. Germline-derived CDR1 and CDR2 are GTSNPN and SVGIG (reference sequence). V lost 2 bases, J lost 6 bases, and 8 bases stayed unmatched. The CDR3 sequence is 16 residues long.

In this sample, this clonotype turned up many times. The chain links TRBV5-1 to TRBJ2-2; 11 bases agree with TRBD2. This CDR3 is built from 16 residues. V lost 5 bases, J lost 3 bases, and 6 bases stayed unmatched. Looked up from germline, CDR1 is SGHRS and CDR2 is YFSETQ. Here the CDR3 DNA reads TGCGCCAGCAGACCGGGACTAGCGGAGTACACCGGGGAGCTGTTTTTT. Protein product: CASRPGLAEYTGELFF. Based on the CDR3 plus reference TRBV5-1 and TRBJ2-2, the full variable domain is KAGVTQTPRYLIKTRGQQVTLSCSPISGHRSVSWYQQTPGQGLQFLFEYFSETQRNKGNFPGRFSGRQFSNSRSEMNVSTLELGDSALYLCASRPGLAEYTGELFFGEGSRLTVL.

This clonotype was seen ten or more times. The chain recombines TRBV30 with TRBJ1-2, with a possible D match to TRBD1 (5 bases). The CDR3 is 13 amino acids. Per germline, CDR1 GTSNPN and CDR2 SVGIG (reference sequence). The V gene lost 2 bases and the J gene lost 4 bases, with 11 bases spanning the gap. The CDR3 nucleotides read TGTGCCTGGAGTACGCGGGGCGGCTATGGCTACACCTTC. As protein: CAWSTRGGYGYTF. Filled out from reference TRBV30 and TRBJ1-2, the complete variable domain reads SQTIHQWPATLVQPVGSPLSLECTVEGTSNPNLYWYRQAAGRGLQLLFYSVGIGQISSEVPQNLSASRPQDRQFILSSKKLLLSDSGFYLCAWSTRGGYGYTFGSGTRLTVV.

This rearrangement joins TRBV20-1 to TRBJ2-7, with a possible D match to TRBD1 (6 bases). Trimming removed 4 bases at V and 5 bases at J, with 15 bases between. The CDR3 contains 13 residues. The germline V gene has CDR1 DFQATT and CDR2 SNEGSKA (reference sequence). CDR3 in amino acids: CSATPDRIHEQYF. CDR3 nucleotide sequence: TGCAGTGCTACTCCAGACAGGATCCACGAGCAGTACTTC.

In its sample, this clonotype was seen many times. The genes are TRBV2 and TRBJ1-1; D may be TRBD1 (5 bases). Trimming pared 3 bases from V and 1 base from J, leaving 12 bases between. The CDR3 has 15 amino acids. The V gene's germline CDR1 is SNHLY and CDR2 FYNNEI. This CDR3 is CASSDNRGRNTEAFF. The CDR3 DNA follows: TGTGCCAGCAGTGACAATAGGGGCCGGAACACTGAAGCTTTCTTT. The variable domain in full, completed from reference TRBV2 and TRBJ1-1, reads EPEVTQTPSHQVTQMGQEVILRCVPISNHLYFYWYRQILGQKVEFLVSFYNNEISEKSEIFDDQFSVERPDGSNFTLKIRSTKLEDSAMYFCASSDNRGRNTEAFFGQGTRLTVV.